These 29 T cell receptor beta chains were sequenced from one sample in a study of CD8+ T cells in alopecia areata. Sorting relied on CD4, CD8alpha, NKG2D, NKG2ACE and other markers applied to pooled cutaneous lymph node cells. The sequencing template was cDNA reverse transcribed from extracted RNA. Assay used: immunoSEQ multiplex PCR; TCRdb lists only in-frame clones, some missing. The sample lists 200,000 to 300,000 clones, none appearing once, the ten largest making up 1.2%. What was sequenced was CD4+ T cells sorted from a lymph node. These receptors were taken from a C3H/HeJ mouse with alopecia areata. This line is of MHC haplotype H2-k.

Details on this clone: Gene names and germline refer to mouse. The read halts 4 residues ahead of the CDR3 end, with the missing end drawn from the germline J gene. This chain joins TRBV31 and TRBJ2-3, with 10 bases fitting TRBD2. V trimming: 4 bases; J trimming: 0 bases; junction bases outside the gene matches: 7. The germline V gene encodes CDR1 GKSSPN and CDR2 SITVG. The CDR3 has 16 amino acids. CDR3: CAWTPDWGNSAETLYF. Incomplete CDR3 DNA: TGTGCCTGGACCCCGGACTGGGGGAATAGTGCAGAA. The whole variable domain, filled in from reference TRBV31 and TRBJ2-3, reads AQTIHQWPVAEIKAVGSPLSLGCTIKGKSSPNLYWYWQATGGTLQQLFYSITVGQVESVVQLNLSASRPKDDQFILSTEKLLLSHSGFYLCAWTPDWGNSAETLYFGSGTRLTVL.

This clone has only a few counts. The listed genes are named as in mouse. The read ends 4 residues early relative to the CDR3; the germline J gene fills the gap. The same CDR3 also results from other DNA sequences found in this sample. V and J are TRBV13-1 and TRBJ2-1; the D gene is possibly TRBD1 (5 bases). V shed 0 bases and J shed 1 base, with 8 bases lying between them. This CDR3 is built from 15 residues. Germline V lookup: CDR1 NSHNY, CDR2 SYGAGN. CDR3 loop: CASSDAPGNYAEQFF. The sequenced part of the CDR3 DNA is TGTGCCAGCAGTGATGCGCCAGGGAACTATGCT.

About this clone itself: Any gene name here is a mouse gene name. The sequenced part of the CDR3 DNA is TGTGCCAGCAGTTTAGGGGGAGGGGGTGCAGAA. It encodes CASSLGGGGAE. The entire CDR3 sequence reads CASSLGGGGAETLYF. The J gene is TRBJ2-3, the V gene TRBV13-1; D is possibly TRBD1 (6 bases). The read terminates 4 residues ahead of where the CDR3 ends, so the germline J gene completes it. Germline assignment: CDR1 NSHNY and CDR2 SYGAGN. The V and J ends lost 4 bases and 1 base respectively, with 13 bases between them. The CDR3 sequence is 15 residues long.

This clone was observed a handful of times. Any gene name here is a mouse gene name. The observed sequence ends 4 residues before the CDR3 terminus, with the missing tail filled in from the germline J gene. The chain uses TRBV13-2 and TRBJ2-3; 10 positions match TRBD2. Trimming took 3 bases from V and 1 from J; bases not matched to a gene: 5. Germline loops: CDR1 NNHNN, CDR2 SYGAGS (reference sequence). This CDR3 region has 16 residues. CDR3: CASGARLGGGAETLYF. The CDR3 bases that were read are TGTGCCAGCGGTGCCCGACTGGGGGGAGGTGCAGAA.

This clone came up many times. Gene names refer to mouse genes. Read sequence stops 4 residues before the CDR3 end, and the germline J gene provides the missing end. The V call is TRBV1, the J call TRBJ2-2, with TRBD2 matching over 8 bases. Germline lookup yields CDR1 NSQYPW and CDR2 LRSPGD (reference sequence). CDR3 length: 17 residues. The junction had 6 bases not matched to a gene; V was cut back by 3 bases and J by 0 bases. The part of the CDR3 DNA that was read is TGCACCTGCAGTGCTCCACTGGGGGCGTCAAACACCGGG. Its protein product is CTCSAPLGASNTG. The CDR3 in full is CTCSAPLGASNTGQLYF.

Points on this clone: Genes and germline come from the mouse. The missing CDR3 end, 4 residues past where the read stops, is filled in from the germline J gene. The chain has TRBV19 and TRBJ2-3, with D possibly TRBD1 on 6 matching bases. This CDR3 spans 15 amino acids. Germline values: CDR1 FNHDT, CDR2 SITEND (reference sequence). The V gene lost 0 bases and the J gene lost 0 bases, with 8 bases spanning the gap. The CDR3 reads CASSIAGDSAETLYF. CDR3 DNA (partial): TGTGCCAGCAGTATAGCAGGGGACAGTGCAGAA.

About this clone itself: The genes and germline here are from mouse. The CDR3 end is not reached by the read, which stops 4 residues before it; the germline J gene fills it in. The genes are TRBV1 and TRBJ2-1; 10 nucleotides match TRBD2. Trimming at V came to 5 bases and at J to 2 bases, leaving 3 bases not matched to a gene. The CDR3 covers 15 residues. From germline, CDR1 is NSQYPW and CDR2 LRSPGD (reference sequence). CDR3: CTCSRWGGDYAEQFF. The covered CDR3 bases are TGCACCTGCAGTCGCTGGGGGGGCGACTATGCT.

With respect to this clone: Mouse gene names and germline throughout. Read data end 4 residues before the CDR3 end; the end is taken from the germline J gene. The chain is built from TRBV13-1 and TRBJ2-2, with a possible D match to TRBD1 (6 bases). V gave up 6 bases and J gave up 4 bases, with 13 bases separating them. This CDR3 is 14 amino acids long. Germline V lookup: CDR1 NSHNY, CDR2 SYGAGN. The CDR3 is CASIQGKGTGQLYF. The sequenced part of the CDR3 DNA is TGTGCCAGCATACAGGGAAAGGGCACCGGG.

This clone has only a few counts. The genes and germline here are from mouse. The read finishes 4 residues shy of the CDR3 end, and the germline J gene is used to complete it. The sample holds other DNA sequences that translate to the same CDR3. The gene calls are TRBV13-2 and TRBJ2-1; 9 bases map to TRBD2. Germline CDR1 NNHNN, CDR2 SYGAGS (reference sequence). V was pared by 2 bases and J by 3 bases, with 3 bases of the junction left unmatched. There are 15 residues in the CDR3. CDR3 bases read: TGTGCCAGCGGTGACCCGGGACTGGGCTATGCT. Amino acids: CASGDPGLGYA. The full CDR3 protein reads CASGDPGLGYAEQFF.

This clone was seen more than once but under ten times. Gene names and germline refer to mouse. Coverage ceases 4 residues before the CDR3 finishes, and the germline J gene fills in the end. The chain is built from TRBV16 and TRBJ1-1, with 7 bases identical to TRBD1. Unmatched junction bases numbered 5, after V lost 1 base and J lost 3 bases. Germline V gene data show CDR1 as SGHSA and CDR2 as FRNQAP. The CDR3 loop spans 15 amino acids. CDR3 DNA, as far as it was read: TGTGCAAGCAGCTTAGGAGGGGGCGAAGACACA. Translating it yields CASSLGGGEDT. The entire CDR3 protein is CASSLGGGEDTEVFF. Full variable domain (missing parts from reference TRBV16 and TRBJ1-1): NAGVIQTPRHKVTGKGQEATLWCEPISGHSAVFWYRQTIVQGLEFLTYFRNQAPIDDSGMPKERFSAQMPNQSHSTLKIQSTQPQDSAVYLCASSLGGGEDTEVFFGKGTRLTVV.

In this sample, this clone turned up a few times. Mouse names are used for the genes. The observed sequence ends 4 residues before the CDR3 terminus, with the missing tail filled in from the germline J gene. The chain combines TRBV14 with TRBJ2-5, with 9 positions matching TRBD1. The CDR3 length is 12 residues. Germline V gene data show CDR1 as SGHDT and CDR2 as FRDEAV. The CDR3 DNA, read in part, is TGTGCCAGCCGGACAGGGGTGGAC. It encodes CASRTGVD. The entire CDR3 is CASRTGVDTQYF.

On this clone itself: The gene names here belong to mouse. The read ends 4 residues shy of where the CDR3 ends; the end is completed using the germline J gene. The chain employs TRBV13-3 and TRBJ1-2; 10 positions agree with TRBD1. Unmatched junction bases numbered 6, after V lost 6 bases and J lost 4 bases. CDR1 and CDR2 from the germline V gene are NNHDY and SYVADS. This CDR3 region has 14 residues. Partial CDR3 DNA: TGTGCCAGCACCTCCGGGACAGGGGCCTCC. It yields the protein CASTSGTGAS. The whole CDR3 sequence reads CASTSGTGASDYTF.

To note about this clone: The gene names given are mouse names. Read coverage stops 4 residues before the CDR3 terminus; the germline J gene supplies the remainder. The chain carries TRBV19 and TRBJ2-7; 7 bases fit TRBD1. The CDR3 has 14 amino acids. Germline V gene data show CDR1 as FNHDT and CDR2 as SITEND (reference sequence). CDR3: CASSILGQPYEQYF. The sequenced part of the CDR3 DNA is TGTGCCAGCAGTATATTGGGACAGCCATAT.

This clone was detected a few times. Gene names refer to mouse genes. From the germline J gene comes the end of the CDR3, since the read stops 4 residues before it. Other DNA variants within this sample encode the same CDR3. The J gene is TRBJ1-1, the V gene TRBV19; tentatively, D is TRBD1 (5 bases). The CDR3 has 13 amino acids. V gave up 3 bases and J gave up 0 bases, with 6 bases separating them. Germline CDR1 and CDR2: FNHDT and SITEND (reference sequence). CDR3 sequence: CASSRQTNTEVFF. The DNA read from the CDR3 is TGTGCCAGCAGTAGACAGACAAACACA.

This clone turned up a few times. Gene names denote mouse genes. The sequenced fragment ends 4 residues before the CDR3 boundary, so the rest is inferred from the germline J gene. The chain has TRBV1 and TRBJ2-7; the D is unclear. The CDR3 is 15 residues long. V shed 0 bases and J shed 3 bases, with 12 bases lying between them. Germline assignment: CDR1 NSQYPW and CDR2 LRSPGD (reference sequence). CDR3 bases read: TGCACCTGCAGTGCAGATCTCGCAGCCCTCTAT. Translation gives CTCSADLAALY. The whole CDR3 is CTCSADLAALYEQYF. Full variable domain (outside the CDR3, taken from reference TRBV1 and TRBJ2-7): VTLLEQNPRWRLVPRGQAVNLRCILKNSQYPWMSWYQQDLQKQLQWLFTLRSPGDKEVKSLPGADYLATRVTDTELRLQVANMSQGRTLYCTCSADLAALYEQYFGPGTRLTVL.

Remarks on this clone: Germline and genes: mouse. The read falls 4 residues short of the CDR3 end, and the missing part is taken from the germline J gene. This chain uses TRBV13-2 with TRBJ2-1, with 9 nucleotides matching TRBD2. With 1 base clipped from V and 0 bases from J, the junction kept 2 bases outside the gene matches. Germline-derived CDR1 and CDR2 are NNHNN and SYGAGS (reference sequence). The CDR3 spans 16 residues. The CDR3 sequence is CASGDSGGGNYAEQFF. The part of the CDR3 DNA that was read is TGTGCCAGCGGTGATTCTGGGGGGGGTAACTATGCT.

This clone was counted only a few times. Genes here carry mouse names. The read terminates 4 residues ahead of where the CDR3 ends, so the germline J gene completes it. This same CDR3 is encoded by further DNA sequences in the sample. The V and J genes are TRBV1 and TRBJ2-5; TRBD2 matches at 9 bases. This CDR3 contains 15 residues. Germline CDR1 and CDR2: NSQYPW and LRSPGD (reference sequence). The CDR3 is CTCSADTGGKDTQYF. CDR3 bases read: TGCACCTGCAGTGCAGATACTGGGGGGAAGGAC.

Points on this clone: Gene names refer to mouse genes. The read ends 4 residues early relative to the CDR3; the germline J gene fills the gap. The V gene is TRBV17, the J gene TRBJ2-7, with 10 positions matching TRBD1. This CDR3 is 16 amino acids long. V shed 1 base and J 0 bases; nucleotides not matched to a gene: 3. Germline lookup yields CDR1 MNHDT and CDR2 YYDKIL. The CDR3 DNA, read in part, is TGTGCTAGCAGTAGAGGGACAGGGGGGGTCTCCTAT. Its protein product is CASSRGTGGVSY. The whole CDR3 sequence is CASSRGTGGVSYEQYF.

The table lists this clone with a few counts. Mouse germline and gene names are used. The read terminates 4 residues ahead of where the CDR3 ends, so the germline J gene completes it. This rearrangement joins TRBV13-1 to TRBJ2-7; TRBD2 matches at 8 bases. CDR1 and CDR2 (germline): NSHNY, SYGAGN. This CDR3 is 14 amino acids long. After removal of 3 bases from V and 1 base from J, the junction contained 3 bases not matched to a gene. CDR3 DNA (partial): TGTGCCAGCAGTGCCCCTGGGGGGTCCTAT. This translates into CASSAPGGSY. The CDR3 in full is CASSAPGGSYEQYF.

This clone showed up just a few times. Each gene name is a mouse one. The CDR3 is cut off 4 residues early in the read; its end comes from the germline J gene. This sample also contains other DNA sequences that code for the same CDR3. The V gene is TRBV19, the J gene TRBJ2-3; TRBD2 aligns across 9 bases. The CDR3 totals 14 residues. CDR1 is FNHDT, CDR2 SITEND, per germline (reference sequence). J was trimmed by 0 bases and V by 5 bases; bases with no gene match: 1. CDR3 DNA, as far as it was read: TGTGCCAGCAGCACTGGGGGGAGTGCAGAA. It yields the protein CASSTGGSAE. The CDR3 as a whole reads CASSTGGSAETLYF.

This clone came up a few times. The gene names here belong to mouse. The sequenced fragment ends 4 residues before the CDR3 boundary, so the rest is inferred from the germline J gene. Other DNA sequences in the sample encode the same CDR3. The chain is built from TRBV19 and TRBJ2-4, with D hard to call. This CDR3 has 14 amino acids. Deletions cut 5 bases from V and 0 bases from J, with 10 bases between. Germline V CDR1 and CDR2: FNHDT, SITEND (reference sequence). CDR3 residues: CASSPRQSQNTLYF. CDR3 DNA, as far as it was read: TGTGCCAGCAGCCCCCGACAAAGTCAAAAC.

To note about this clone: Mouse germline and gene names are used. The CDR3 extends 4 residues past the end of the read, so its final part is completed from the germline J gene. The chain employs TRBV5 and TRBJ2-1, with 9 bases aligning to TRBD2. Germline trimming cut 4 bases from V and 5 bases from J; bases unmatched to any gene: 3. This CDR3 has 14 amino acids. Germline CDR1 and CDR2: LGHNA and YNLKQL (reference sequence). Incomplete CDR3 DNA: TGTGCCAGCAGCCGACTGGGGGAAGATGCT. Translated: CASSRLGEDA. The full CDR3 protein reads CASSRLGEDAEQFF.

Worth noting for this clone: Gene names and germline refer to mouse. The CDR3 end is not reached by the read, which stops 4 residues before it; the germline J gene fills it in. The chain carries TRBV19 and TRBJ2-5, with 8 positions matching TRBD1. CDR1 and CDR2 from the germline V gene are FNHDT and SITEND (reference sequence). The CDR3 runs to 11 residues. The CDR3 region is CASGTGDTQYF. The covered CDR3 bases are TGTGCCTCCGGGACAGGAGAC.

On this clone: A much larger clone lies a single base off, so this may be a read error. Germline and genes here are mouse. The read ends 4 residues early relative to the CDR3; the germline J gene fills the gap. This CDR3 is also generated by other DNA sequences in the sample. The genes are TRBV19 and TRBJ1-1; 7 bases are shared with TRBD1. CDR3 length: 14 amino acids. V shed 3 bases, J shed 0 bases, and the junction held 2 bases outside the gene matches. In germline, CDR1 is FNHDT, CDR2 SITEND (reference sequence). CDR3 DNA (partial): TGTGCCAGCAGTAGAGGGACAGCAAACACA. Amino acids: CASSRGTANT. The whole CDR3 protein reads CASSRGTANTEVFF.

In this sample, this clone turned up a few times. Any gene name here is a mouse gene name. The CDR3 end falls 4 residues outside the read, so it is completed with the germline J gene. J is TRBJ2-3 and V is TRBV13-2; D not certain. Per germline, CDR1 NNHNN and CDR2 SYGAGS (reference sequence). The CDR3 length is 12 residues. Trimming stripped 6 bases from V and 0 bases from J, with 5 bases between. CDR3 bases read: TGTGCCAGCGCCAATAGTGCAGAA. Protein sequence: CASANSAE. The entire CDR3 reads CASANSAETLYF.

This clone was found a few times. Here the gene names and germline are mouse. CDR3 DNA, as far as it was read: TGTGCCAGCAGTATGACTGGGGGTGGCTAT. It translates to CASSMTGGGY. The full CDR3 protein is CASSMTGGGYEQYF. The chain combines TRBV19 with TRBJ2-7; 9 nucleotides match TRBD2. The CDR3 end is not reached by the read, which stops 4 residues before it; the germline J gene fills it in. V was clipped by 2 bases and J by 3 bases; unmatched bases: 3. This CDR3 comprises 14 residues. CDR1 FNHDT and CDR2 SITEND come from the germline V gene (reference sequence).

This clone was seen more than once but under ten times. Gene names and germline match the mouse. The missing CDR3 end, 4 residues past where the read stops, is filled in from the germline J gene. The chain is built from TRBV13-3 and TRBJ1-1; 11 bases fit TRBD1. Germline V gene sequence: CDR1 NNHDY, CDR2 SYVADS. The CDR3 is 17 residues long. V was pared by 5 bases and J by 0 bases, with 9 bases of the junction left unmatched. Here the CDR3 reads CASRLGTGGSANTEVFF. The CDR3 bases that were read are TGTGCCAGCAGGCTCGGGACAGGGGGGTCTGCAAACACA.

This clone occurred a few times. These gene names are mouse names. Read sequence stops 4 residues before the CDR3 end, and the germline J gene provides the missing end. The chain links TRBV31 to TRBJ1-2; possibly TRBD1 for D (5 bases). CDR1 and CDR2 from the germline V gene are GKSSPN and SITVG. The CDR3 has 13 amino acids. V lost 1 base and J lost 1, with 7 bases in between. The CDR3 loop reads CAWSRGGNSDYTF. CDR3 bases read: TGTGCCTGGAGTCGGGGGGGAAACTCC.

In its sample, this clone was seen a few times. Gene names denote mouse genes. The read terminates 4 residues before the CDR3 end, so the remaining end is supplied by the germline J gene. The chain couples TRBV14 to TRBJ2-1; 11 positions match TRBD1. Germline assignment: CDR1 SGHDT and CDR2 FRDEAV. The CDR3 contains 15 residues. The V segment lost 0 bases and the J segment 6 bases; nucleotides outside the gene matches: 2. CDR3 loop: CASSFLDRGLAEQFF. The CDR3 DNA, read in part, is TGTGCCAGCAGTTTCTTGGACAGGGGGCTTGCT.